This T cell receptor beta chain is drawn from a study of blood T cell repertoires in COVID-19. Turning to the study itself: Specimens from acute and convalescent COVID-19 originated in the United States, Italy and Spain.

The repertoire was sequenced with immunoSEQ multiplex PCR; TCRdb's copy has only in-frame clones and lacks some. The sample has about 250,000 clones; more than 70% are singletons. The CDR3 is made up of 14 amino acids. Germline loops: CDR1 GTSNPN, CDR2 SVGIG (reference sequence). V gave up 7 bases and J gave up 1 base, with 11 bases separating them. The sequence was obtained from a man in his forties with active or convalescent COVID-19. The chain combines TRBV30 with TRBJ2-6, with D possibly matching TRBD1 (6 bases). Sequencing was performed on peripheral blood. The CDR3 DNA sequence: TGTGCCTTTAGAACAGGGTCTGGGGCCAACGTCCTGACTTTC. Protein sequence: CAFRTGSGANVLTF.